This T cell receptor beta chain was captured by sequencing in a study of cytomegalovirus exposure and HLA in healthy donors. CDR1 and CDR2 from the germline V gene are MNHEY and SVGAGI. The CDR3 runs to 15 residues. The V and J ends lost 6 bases and 6 bases, in that order; junction bases with no gene match: 7. TCRdb's table, derived via immunoSEQ multiplex PCR, lists solely in-frame clones and lacks some. In the table there are 90,000 to 150,000 clones, approximately 90% of which are singletons. Sample: PBMCs. This sequence originates from a woman between 18 and 29 years old in good health and CMV-seropositive. The rearrangement joins TRBV6-5 to TRBJ2-1; 11 bases fit TRBD2. The CDR3 loop is CASRKLAGVGNEQFF. The CDR3 bases are TGTGCCAGCAGAAAACTAGCGGGAGTTGGCAATGAGCAGTTCTTC.